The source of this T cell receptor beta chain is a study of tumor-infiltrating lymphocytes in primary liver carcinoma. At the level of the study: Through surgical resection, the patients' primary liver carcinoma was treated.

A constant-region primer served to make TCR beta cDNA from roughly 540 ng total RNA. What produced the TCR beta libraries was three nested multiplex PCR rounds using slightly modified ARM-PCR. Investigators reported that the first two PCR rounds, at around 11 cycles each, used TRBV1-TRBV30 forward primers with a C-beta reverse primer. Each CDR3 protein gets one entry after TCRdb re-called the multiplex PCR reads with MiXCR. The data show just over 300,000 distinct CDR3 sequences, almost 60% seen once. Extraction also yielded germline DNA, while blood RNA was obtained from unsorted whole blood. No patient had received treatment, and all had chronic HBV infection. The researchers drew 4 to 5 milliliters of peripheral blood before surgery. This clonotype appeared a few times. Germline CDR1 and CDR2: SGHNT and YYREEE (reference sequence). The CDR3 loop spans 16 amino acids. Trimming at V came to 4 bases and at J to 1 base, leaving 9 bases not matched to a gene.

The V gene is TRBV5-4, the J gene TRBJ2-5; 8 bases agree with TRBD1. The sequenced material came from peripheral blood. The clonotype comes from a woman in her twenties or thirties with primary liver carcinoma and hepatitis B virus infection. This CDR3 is CASSPRQGRTQETQYF. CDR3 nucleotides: TGTGCCAGCAGCCCCCGACAGGGGAGGACCCAAGAGACCCAGTACTTC.